A single sample gave rise to the 25 T cell receptor beta chains below, sequenced in a study of T cells in Graves' hyperthyroidism and ophthalmopathy. RNA transcripts provided the source from which TCR beta CDR3 regions were amplified. Primed by the HTBI set, a first-round RT-PCR was run on the TCR CDR3. One entry per CDR3 protein, called by TCRdb with MiXCR from the multiplex PCR reads. The sample comprises approximately 360,000 distinct CDR3 sequences, around 25% of which are singletons, and around four fifths rests with the top ten. Sequenced: blood. These TCRs come from a man between 45 and 60 years old with Graves' hyperthyroidism.

This clonotype was observed at least ten times. The chain employs TRBV28 and TRBJ2-7, with 7 bases matching TRBD1. Germline V CDR1 and CDR2: MDHEN, SYDVKM. The CDR3 loop spans 13 amino acids. Losses at the gene ends were 2 bases for V and 5 bases for J; bases not matched to a gene: 3. Written as DNA, the CDR3 is TGTGCCAGCAGTTTACCGGGACAGAACGAGCAGTACTTC. Protein: CASSLPGQNEQYF.

The V and J genes are TRBV5-5 and TRBJ1-4; D may be TRBD1 (5 bases). The CDR3 has 15 residues. CDR1 and CDR2 (germline): SGHKS, YYEKEE (reference sequence). V lost 4 bases and J 6 bases, leaving 16 bases between the germline ends. In DNA, the CDR3 is TGTGCCAGCAGCGACAGAGGGGTGGGTGATGAAAAACTGTTTTTT. This sequence encodes CASSDRGVGDEKLFF.

The CDR3 DNA is TGTGCCAGTAGTCAAAGTTCGCACGAGGAGCAGTACTTC. Translated: CASSQSSHEEQYF. This sequence joins TRBV19 and TRBJ2-7, with no clear D. The length of the CDR3 is 13 residues. Germline V gene lookup returns CDR1 LNHDA and CDR2 SQIVND (reference sequence). V was trimmed by 5 bases and J by 7 bases, leaving 15 bases between them.

This clonotype has just a few counts. The genes are TRBV4-1 and TRBJ2-1; TRBD2 matches 8 bases. Germline CDR1 MGHRA, CDR2 YSYEKL. The CDR3 is 16 amino acids. The V gene end was trimmed by 4 bases and the J gene end by 6 bases; junction bases not matched to a gene: 11. The CDR3 loop is CASSPPAGVLLNEQFF. In DNA, the CDR3 is TGCGCCAGCAGCCCACCAGCGGGAGTTCTCCTCAATGAGCAGTTCTTC.

V and J are TRBV6-2 or TRBV6-3 and TRBJ2-7; D remains ambiguous. The CDR3 contains 11 residues. Trimming pared 5 bases from V and 3 bases from J, leaving 5 bases between. Germline values: CDR1 MNHEY, CDR2 SVGEGT. The CDR3 DNA sequence: TGTGCCAGCAGTGCACACTACGAGCAGTACTTC. Translated: CASSAHYEQYF.

Many counts were recorded for this clonotype. The V gene is TRBV3-1, the J gene TRBJ2-2, with a weak D call TRBD2 (6 bases). This CDR3 is 14 amino acids long. Trimming removed 1 base at V and 5 bases at J, with 8 bases between. Per the germline V gene, CDR1 is LGHDT and CDR2 is YNNKEL (reference sequence). The CDR3 loop reads CASSQGLETGELFF. The CDR3 nucleotides read TGTGCCAGCAGCCAAGGACTAGAGACCGGGGAGCTGTTTTTT. Supplemented by reference TRBV3-1 and TRBJ2-2, the full variable domain reads DTAVSQTPKYLVTQMGNDKSIKCEQNLGHDTMYWYKQDSKKFLKIMFSYNNKELIINETVPNRFSPKSPDKAHLNLHINSLELGDSAVYFCASSQGLETGELFFGEGSRLTVL.

The chain carries TRBV7-2 and TRBJ2-7, with D perhaps matching TRBD2 (6 bases). CDR3 length: 16 amino acids. Germline V lookup: CDR1 SGHTA, CDR2 FQGNSA. V lost 9 bases, J lost 5 bases, and 26 bases lay in between. The DNA of the CDR3 is TGTGCCAGTAGAGGAACGGGAGCGAGTCCAGCGGACGAGCAGTACTTC. This codes for CASRGTGASPADEQYF.

The chain combines TRBV3-1 with TRBJ2-3; 7 positions match TRBD2. Unmatched junction bases numbered 9, after V lost 4 bases and J lost 5 bases. This CDR3 is built from 15 residues. From germline, CDR1 is LGHDT and CDR2 YNNKEL (reference sequence). CDR3: CASSPGRLAIDTQYF. The DNA of the CDR3 is TGTGCCAGCAGCCCAGGAAGACTAGCAATAGATACGCAGTATTTT.

The chain employs TRBV2 and TRBJ1-3; the D is unclear. Trimming took off 8 bases at V and 0 bases at J, with 11 bases between the two ends. Germline V gives CDR1 SNHLY, CDR2 FYNNEI. The CDR3 has 14 residues. This chain's CDR3 is CASLEAYSGNTIYF. CDR3 in DNA: TGTGCCAGCCTGGAGGCCTACTCTGGAAACACCATATATTTT.

This clonotype was observed a handful of times. The chain uses TRBV11-2 and TRBJ2-3; D perhaps matches TRBD2 (6 bases). Germline-derived CDR1 and CDR2 are SGHAT and FQNNGV. CDR3 length: 17 amino acids. Trimming stripped 4 bases from V and 9 bases from J, with 26 bases between. The CDR3 region is CASSSLDGIAVWGTQYF. Written as DNA, the CDR3 is TGTGCCAGCAGCTCCCTCGACGGGATAGCGGTTTGGGGGACGCAGTATTTT.

This clonotype was detected a few times. The V and J genes are TRBV19 and TRBJ2-3; D is ambiguous. CDR3 size: 14 residues. The V end lost 3 bases, the J end lost 1 base, and 8 bases lay between the germline ends. Germline CDR1 is LNHDA and CDR2 is SQIVND (reference sequence). The CDR3: CASSMGWGTDTQYF. The CDR3 region has the DNA TGTGCCAGTAGTATGGGATGGGGCACAGATACGCAGTATTTT.

Points on this clonotype: The junction does not match germline at one end; this may be a read error. V and J are TRBV7-6 and TRBJ1-6; D is unclear. Germline CDR1 SGHVS, CDR2 FNYEAQ. CDR3 length: 15 amino acids. The CDR3 nucleotides read TGTGCCAGCAGCATAGCCCGATCGGGCGACTCACCCCTCCACTTT. Protein sequence: CASSIARSGDSPLHF.

This chain joins TRBV11-1 and TRBJ1-3, with 7 bases identical to TRBD1. CDR3 size: 16 residues. In germline, CDR1 is SGHAT, CDR2 FQDESV (reference sequence). V shed 5 bases and J 0 bases; nucleotides not matched to a gene: 7. CDR3: CASSDTTGPSGNTIYF. CDR3 DNA sequence: TGTGCCAGCAGCGACACGACAGGGCCCTCTGGAAACACCATATATTTT.

This chain joins TRBV11-2 and TRBJ2-4; D remains unclear. V was cut by 4 bases and J by 0 bases, with 13 bases left in between. Germline V gene sequence: CDR1 SGHAT, CDR2 FQNNGV. The CDR3 contains 16 residues. The DNA of the CDR3 is TGTGCCAGCAGCTCTGTGACCCGGGTAGCCAAAAACATTCAGTACTTC. It translates to CASSSVTRVAKNIQYF.

This clonotype was found a few times. The V gene is TRBV6-2 or TRBV6-3, the J gene TRBJ1-1; D perhaps matches TRBD1 (6 bases). The CDR3 totals 14 residues. Germline loops: CDR1 MNHEY, CDR2 SVGEGT. The ends were cut back, 2 bases at V and 5 bases at J, with 12 bases in the middle. The CDR3 region is CASSYDDRPTEAFF. CDR3 nucleotide sequence: TGTGCCAGCAGTTACGACGACAGGCCTACTGAAGCTTTCTTT.

The table lists this clonotype with many counts. The chain carries TRBV28 and TRBJ2-1; D not certain. This CDR3 is built from 15 residues. Trimming removed 3 bases from V and 6 bases from J, with 15 bases in between. The germline V gene encodes CDR1 MDHEN and CDR2 SYDVKM. CDR3 sequence (DNA): TGTGCCAGCAGTTTTAACGGAGAAGCGACCAATGAGCAGTTCTTC. Residues: CASSFNGEATNEQFF.

The CDR3 DNA sequence: TGCAGCGTCGCTAAAGGTGGCAATCAGCCCCAGCATTTT. Protein product: CSVAKGGNQPQHF. The chain joins TRBV29-1 to TRBJ1-5, with unresolved D. Germline V CDR1 and CDR2: SQVTM, ANQGSEA. This CDR3 has 13 residues. V lost 6 bases and J 2 bases, leaving 11 bases between the germline ends.

The CDR3 nucleotides read TGCAGCGTTGAAGATAAGGGCGGGGAGCTGTTTTTT. It specifies CSVEDKGGELFF. The genes are TRBV29-1 and TRBJ2-2, with D hard to call. The CDR3 totals 12 residues. Trimming took off 0 bases at V and 7 bases at J, with 6 bases between the two ends. The germline V gene encodes CDR1 SQVTM and CDR2 ANQGSEA.

The sample holds many counts of this clonotype. The V call is TRBV28, the J call TRBJ2-1; maybe TRBD1 (6 bases). Germline V gives CDR1 MDHEN, CDR2 SYDVKM. The CDR3 spans 15 residues. The V gene lost 3 bases and the J gene lost 3 bases, with 12 bases spanning the gap. This CDR3 reads CASSFRDNLYNEQFF. As DNA, the CDR3 is TGTGCCAGCAGTTTTAGGGACAACCTCTACAATGAGCAGTTCTTC.

Concerning this clonotype: Just one base apart from a much larger clone, this may be a read error. The J gene is TRBJ2-5, the V gene TRBV12-5; D might be TRBD1 (6 bases). The germline V gene encodes CDR1 LGHNT and CDR2 FRNRAP. CDR3 size: 12 residues. The CDR3 DNA sequence: TGTGTTAGTGAGGGGGAGAAAGAGACCCAGTACTTC. This codes for CVSEGEKETQYF.

This clonotype was recorded at least ten times. DNA for the CDR3: TGTGCCAGCAGCTTAGCGGGACTAGCGGGAAGCCAAGAGACCCAGTACTTC. It codes for CASSLAGLAGSQETQYF. The chain carries TRBV7-2 and TRBJ2-5; TRBD2 matches 13 bases. The CDR3 length is 17 residues. With V trimmed by 0 bases and J by 1 base, 2 bases remained unmatched. Germline CDR1 reads SGHTA; CDR2 reads FQGNSA.

This clonotype was observed at least ten times. The DNA of the CDR3 is TGTGCCAGCAGTTTTAGGGCTAGCGGGAGGGCGGGCAATGAGCAGTTCTTC. As protein: CASSFRASGRAGNEQFF. J is TRBJ2-1 and V is TRBV12-3 or TRBV12-4; 12 bases line up with TRBD2. This CDR3 has 17 residues. Trimming took 3 bases from V and 6 from J; bases not matched to a gene: 9.

This clonotype occurred a few times. The J gene is TRBJ2-5, the V gene TRBV5-4; maybe TRBD2 (6 bases). The CDR3 is 15 amino acids. Trimming pared 1 base from V and 5 bases from J, leaving 15 bases between. Germline V gene sequence: CDR1 SGHNT, CDR2 YYREEE (reference sequence). The CDR3 DNA is TGTGCCAGCAGCTTGCTATCTGTGGCGGGGGAGACCCAGTACTTC. It yields the protein CASSLLSVAGETQYF.

The chain couples TRBV5-1 to TRBJ2-4; D is possibly TRBD2 (6 bases). Germline values: CDR1 SGHRS, CDR2 YFSETQ. V was clipped by 0 bases and J by 8 bases, with 9 bases between them. This CDR3 comprises 13 residues. The CDR3: CASSLEGGDIQYF. The CDR3 DNA is TGCGCCAGCAGCTTGGAGGGAGGTGACATTCAGTACTTC.

DNA for the CDR3: TGTGCCGCCGGGACTAGCGATGTTGAGCAGTTCTTC. It encodes CAAGTSDVEQFF. The chain links TRBV7-9 to TRBJ2-1; 10 positions match TRBD2. Germline CDR1 and CDR2: SEHNR and FQNEAQ (reference sequence). The CDR3 extends over 12 amino acids. V lost 11 bases, J lost 9 bases, and 7 bases stayed unmatched. The variable domain in full, with the rest retrieved from reference TRBV7-9 and TRBJ2-1, is DTGVSQNPRHKITKRGQNVTFRCDPISEHNRLYWYRQTLGQGPEFLTYFQNEAQLEKSRLLSDRFSAERPKGSFSTLEIQRTEQGDSAMYLCAAGTSDVEQFFGPGTRLTVL.